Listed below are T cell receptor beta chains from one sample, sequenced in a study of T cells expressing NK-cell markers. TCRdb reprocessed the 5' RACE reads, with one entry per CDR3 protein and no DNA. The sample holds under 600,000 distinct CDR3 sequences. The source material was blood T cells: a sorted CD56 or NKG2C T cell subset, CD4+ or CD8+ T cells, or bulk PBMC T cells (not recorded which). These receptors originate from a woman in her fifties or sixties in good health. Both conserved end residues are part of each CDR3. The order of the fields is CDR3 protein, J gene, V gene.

CDR3 protein: CSASLAGTGNTEAFF
J gene: TRBJ1-1
V gene: TRBV20-1

CDR3 protein: CASSRELHTGELFF
J gene: TRBJ2-2
V gene: TRBV6-4

CDR3 protein: CASSLMQAYYGYTF
J gene: TRBJ1-2
V gene: TRBV7-9

CDR3 protein: CASSQGAVSNQPQHF
J gene: TRBJ1-5
V gene: TRBV3-1

CDR3 protein: CASSTPGQNYGYTF
J gene: TRBJ1-2
V gene: TRBV7-9

CDR3 protein: CASSLSSPVGNQPQHF
J gene: TRBJ1-5
V gene: TRBV7-2

CDR3 protein: CASSPDRGFAKNIQYF
J gene: TRBJ2-4
V gene: TRBV4-1

CDR3 protein: CASSLQGVGELFF
J gene: TRBJ2-2
V gene: TRBV27

CDR3 protein: CASSQDLGTQYF
J gene: TRBJ2-3
V gene: TRBV3-1

CDR3 protein: CSGNQGIRETQYF
J gene: TRBJ2-5
V gene: TRBV29-1

CDR3 protein: CSASGGGTYNEQFF
J gene: TRBJ2-1
V gene: TRBV20-1

CDR3 protein: CASRDSSGSSSYEQYF
J gene: TRBJ2-7
V gene: TRBV5-1

CDR3 protein: CASRPGQTPYGYTF
J gene: TRBJ1-2
V gene: TRBV6-5

CDR3 protein: CASSIRQGSSTEAFF
J gene: TRBJ1-1
V gene: TRBV27

CDR3 protein: CASSVTSGRAIEQFF
J gene: TRBJ2-1
V gene: TRBV9

CDR3 protein: CSVRPGADTEAFF
J gene: TRBJ1-1
V gene: TRBV29-1

CDR3 protein: CASSSQRGADTQYF
J gene: TRBJ2-3
V gene: TRBV11-2

CDR3 protein: CASSQGLATDTQYF
J gene: TRBJ2-3
V gene: TRBV7-9

CDR3 protein: CASSLGTLRKTGELFF
J gene: TRBJ2-2
V gene: TRBV7-6

CDR3 protein: CASSFSRSEAFF
J gene: TRBJ1-1
V gene: TRBV7-9

CDR3 protein: CASRHHTGGVSYNEQFF
J gene: TRBJ2-1
V gene: TRBV12-3/TRBV12-4

CDR3 protein: CSARSGRSYGYTF
J gene: TRBJ1-2
V gene: TRBV20-1

CDR3 protein: CASSPLGGTINNEQFF
J gene: TRBJ2-1
V gene: TRBV5-1

CDR3 protein: CASSPFPKNTEAFF
J gene: TRBJ1-1
V gene: TRBV7-9

CDR3 protein: CASSWDLRDTQYF
J gene: TRBJ2-3
V gene: TRBV2

CDR3 protein: CASSAPGLVETQYF
J gene: TRBJ2-5
V gene: TRBV28

CDR3 protein: CASSLDREGGYTF
J gene: TRBJ1-2
V gene: TRBV28

CDR3 protein: CASSSGTSSSGNTIYF
J gene: TRBJ1-3
V gene: TRBV18